This T cell receptor (beta chain) is from a study of vaccination effects on CD4 cells after COVID-19. Study context: BNT162b2 vaccine or mRNA-1273 vaccine was given to participants in two doses.

Here immunoSEQ multiplex PCR was the method, and the copy in TCRdb shows in-frame clones only, minus some. The sample has roughly 40,000 clones, around 63% seen once. The J segment lost 1 base and the V segment lost 1 base, leaving 3 bases of the junction unmatched. The CDR3 runs 15 residues. Germline CDR1 MGHRA, CDR2 YSYEKL. After around ten days in culture, the CD4+ T cells were isolated. Fresh IL-2-containing medium replaced half the medium on days 3 and 7. Comment on this clone: Its matching antigen is unknown.

The material sequenced was CD4+ T cells from PBMCs cultured without peptide, taken before COVID-19 vaccination. The gene calls are TRBV4-1 and TRBJ2-5; 7 positions match TRBD2. The sequence was obtained from a human donor who received a COVID-19 vaccine. In nucleotides, the CDR3 is TGCGCCAGCAGCCAAGGACGGGGGGTCCAAGAGACCCAGTACTTC. Its protein is CASSQGRGVQETQYF.